This T cell receptor (beta chain) was retrieved from a study of T cells after yellow fever vaccination. On the study more broadly: Each low-cell-number fraction was prepared by means of SMART-Seq v4 Ultra Low Input.

TCRdb re-called the 5' RACE reads with MiXCR, one entry per CDR3 protein. The data hold approximately 160,000 distinct CDR3 sequences, with 9.3% observed a single time. This clonotype was detected only a few times. The antigen is undetermined. Study-level points and caveats: Clones that expanded after primary vaccination mostly reappeared after the booster (96% CD4, 80% to 90% CD8). Among all clonotypes, a small share was observed in both CD4 and CD8 compartments. A weaker but faster secondary response was observed, peaking on day 5 versus 15.

Germline lookup yields CDR1 MNHEY and CDR2 SVGEGT. This CDR3 has 12 residues. V was trimmed by 6 bases and J by 7 bases, leaving 13 bases between them. The sequenced sample was CD8+ T cells sorted from PBMCs, obtained 45 days after the yellow fever booster vaccination. The clonotype originates from a man aged 18 to 30 who received the YFV17D yellow fever vaccine. The chain couples TRBV6-2 or TRBV6-3 to TRBJ2-7; D is possibly TRBD1 (5 bases). In nucleotides, the CDR3 is TGTGCCAGCAGCTTTTCAAGGGGAGAGCAGTACGTC. It is translated as CASSFSRGEQYV.